The rows below give T cell receptor beta chains drawn from one sample of a study of STAT3 mutations in large granular lymphocyte leukemia. Assay: immunoSEQ multiplex PCR; the TCRdb copy retains only in-frame clones and omits some. The table shows 1,500 to 2,000 clones, with around 60% occurring only once. What was sequenced was peripheral blood mononuclear cells. The receptors derive from a man between 60 and 75 years old with T-cell large granular lymphocyte leukemia. Some clones in this sample may be carry-over from other donors' samples. CDR3s include the opening cysteine and the closing phenylalanine or tryptophan. The D gene is left open where the match is weak. For some rows the clone size is stated as once, few or many, or as a class when expanded; others skip it.

cdr3_nt cdr3_aa clone_size v_call d_call j_call
TGTGCCAGCAGCTTGACAGCAAATTCACCCCTCCACTTT CASSLTANSPLHF NA TRBV7-3 NA TRBJ1-6
TGTGCCTGGAGTGTACCGGGCAGAGGGTCTGGAAACACCATATATTTT CAWSVPGRGSGNTIYF NA TRBV30 NA TRBJ1-3
TGTGCCAGCTCACCACGGTCCGAGAACACTGAAGCTTTCTTT CASSPRSENTEAFF NA TRBV18 NA TRBJ1-1
TGTGCCAGCAGCTTAGGGACAAGCTTCTACGAGCAGTACTTC CASSLGTSFYEQYF few TRBV11-2 NA TRBJ2-7
TGTGCCAGCAGCCCGGGAGTTCACAATGAGCAGTTCTTC CASSPGVHNEQFF NA TRBV7-9 NA TRBJ2-1
TGCAGCGCCGGGACAGGGGAGGATGGCGAGCAGTACTTC CSAGTGEDGEQYF few TRBV29-1 TRBD1 TRBJ2-7
TGTGCCAGCAGCGTGACAGGCATGAACACTGAAGCTTTCTTT CASSVTGMNTEAFF NA TRBV5-5 NA TRBJ1-1
TGTGCCTGGAACAGCGGGGGGTCACCCCTCCACTTT CAWNSGGSPLHF NA TRBV30 NA TRBJ1-6
TGCAGCGGGTCCGGGGTGGGGGAAGCTTTCTTT CSGSGVGEAFF NA TRBV29-1 NA TRBJ1-1
TGTGCCAGCAGCCGGTTAGCGGGGGGGCTATACGAGCAGTACTTC CASSRLAGGLYEQYF NA TRBV27 TRBD2 TRBJ2-7
TGTGCCAGCAGCAACAACAGGGGGGGTGAAGCTTTCTTT CASSNNRGGEAFF few TRBV6-5 TRBD1 TRBJ1-1
TGTGCCAGCAGTTTATTGGGGTCGGCGGATGGCTACACCTTC CASSLLGSADGYTF NA TRBV27 NA TRBJ1-2
TGCGCCAGCAGTCCCGCCGGTGAAGTTGGCTACACCTTC CASSPAGEVGYTF NA TRBV4-1 NA TRBJ1-2
TGCGCCAGCAGCTCCGGTTGGGGGGAGTACTTC CASSSGWGEYF NA TRBV5-1 NA TRBJ2-7
TGTGCCAGCAGTTTTTTGGGACCCTCACCCCTCCACTTT CASSFLGPSPLHF NA TRBV28 NA TRBJ1-6
TGTGCCTGGACTCCTAGGGGTGAAAAACTGTTTTTT CAWTPRGEKLFF few TRBV30 NA TRBJ1-4
TGTGCCAGCAGCACGGGGGGGTTGGACAATGAGCAGTTCTTC CASSTGGLDNEQFF NA TRBV13 TRBD2 TRBJ2-1
TGTGCCAGCTCGCTAGGGGCGTTGGGTAATTCACCCCTCCACTTT CASSLGALGNSPLHF few TRBV18 NA TRBJ1-6
TGTGCCTGGAGTCTAGGTCCGGAAAAAGAGACCCAGTACTTC CAWSLGPEKETQYF NA TRBV30 NA TRBJ2-5
TGTGCCAGCAGCAGCGGGACAGCAACTAATGAAAAACTGTTTTTT CASSSGTATNEKLFF NA TRBV7-9 TRBD1 TRBJ1-4
TGTGCCAGCAGCTACCTGTTGGGGGGCGGATTGAACACTGAAGCTTTCTTT CASSYLLGGGLNTEAFF NA TRBV7-2 NA TRBJ1-1
TGCAGCGTCCAGATAGCAAAAGGACAGGCTGGGAGGAGCGAGCAGTACTTC CSVQIAKGQAGRSEQYF few TRBV29-1 NA TRBJ2-7
TGTGCCTGGAGCCTCGACACAGGCGGCTACACCTTC CAWSLDTGGYTF NA TRBV30 NA TRBJ1-2
TGCGCCAGCAGCCAAGAAGGCGGGGGCGCAACCACTGAAGCTTTCTTT CASSQEGGGATTEAFF few TRBV4-1 NA TRBJ1-1
TGTGCCAGCAGCCTAGACAGGGGGTACTATGGCTACACCTTC CASSLDRGYYGYTF NA TRBV5-4 TRBD1 TRBJ1-2
TGTGCCAGCAGCTTCGAAGGCTACGAGCAGTACTTC CASSFEGYEQYF NA TRBV5-6 NA TRBJ2-7
TGTGCCTGGAGTGTGAGCAGTTACGAGCAGTACTTC CAWSVSSYEQYF NA TRBV30 NA TRBJ2-7
TGTGCCAGCAGCTCCCGGGACTCCGGAGGCACAGATACGCAGTATTTT CASSSRDSGGTDTQYF NA TRBV5-6 NA TRBJ2-3
TGCAGCGTTGAAATACAGGGCCTGGGGGTAACCGGGGAGCTGTTTTTT CSVEIQGLGVTGELFF NA TRBV29-1 NA TRBJ2-2
TGTGCCAGCAGCTTGGGCGCGGGCACAGATACGCAGTATTTT CASSLGAGTDTQYF NA TRBV13 NA TRBJ2-3
TGTGCCAGCAGCTTTGACGGGGGGGCTAGCACAGATACGCAGTATTTT CASSFDGGASTDTQYF NA TRBV7-9 TRBD2 TRBJ2-3
TGTGCCAGCTCACCAGACGGAAACTATGGCTACACCTTC CASSPDGNYGYTF few TRBV18 NA TRBJ1-2
TGCGCCAGCAGCCAATCGAAACCGGGACGGACCTATGGCTACACCTTC CASSQSKPGRTYGYTF NA TRBV4-3 NA TRBJ1-2
TGTGCCACTACGTACAACCTCCAGGGAGAAGGCTACACCTTC CATTYNLQGEGYTF NA TRBV6-6 NA TRBJ1-2
TGTGCCAGCAGCATCGAATTCTACGAGCAGTACTTC CASSIEFYEQYF NA TRBV7-9 NA TRBJ2-7
TGTGCCAGCAGCGTGGACAGTCACAATTCACCCCTCCACTTT CASSVDSHNSPLHF NA TRBV9 NA TRBJ1-6
TGCGCCAGCAGCTTGTGGGGCGGGGATGAGACCCAGTACTTC CASSLWGGDETQYF NA TRBV5-1 NA TRBJ2-5
TGTGCCAGCAGACCAGGGCGTAGCGATGAAAAACTGTTTTTT CASRPGRSDEKLFF NA TRBV5-5 NA TRBJ1-4
TGTGCCAGCTCACCCTCAGGCGGTTGGGAGCAGTACTTC CASSPSGGWEQYF NA TRBV18 NA TRBJ2-7
TGTGCCAGCAGCTTAATCGCTAGCGGGGGGCCAAATGAGCAGTTCTTC CASSLIASGGPNEQFF few TRBV7-3 TRBD2 TRBJ2-1
TGTGCCTGGAGTGTACTTGACAGGACCTACGAGCAGTACTTC CAWSVLDRTYEQYF NA TRBV30 NA TRBJ2-7
TGTGCCAGCAGCTTGGGCCTAGCGGGGGGGCAATTCCAAGAGACCCAGTACTTC CASSLGLAGGQFQETQYF NA TRBV5-4 TRBD2 TRBJ2-5
TGTGCCAGCTCATTCGGGACAGGGGGTTTAGCTTTCTTT CASSFGTGGLAFF NA TRBV18 TRBD1 TRBJ1-1
TGTGCCAGCAGCCACGACCTGACAGGGTTTTCCTACGAGCAGTACTTC CASSHDLTGFSYEQYF NA TRBV5-6 TRBD1 TRBJ2-7
TGTGCCTGGAGTTCCAGCTACAATCAGCCCCAGCATTTT CAWSSSYNQPQHF few TRBV30 NA TRBJ1-5
TGTGCCAGCAGCGGGACAGCTCCCGGGGATCAGCCCCAGCATTTT CASSGTAPGDQPQHF few TRBV7-9 TRBD1 TRBJ1-5
TGTGCCAGCAGGAGACTAGCGGGGGGTCGTGAGCAGTACTTC CASRRLAGGREQYF NA TRBV7-2 TRBD2 TRBJ2-7
TGTGCCAGCAGCCCCCCCAGCAGGGTTGGGCTCGAGCAGTACTTC CASSPPSRVGLEQYF few TRBV4-2 NA TRBJ2-7
TGTGCCAGCAGTGACCCCGGGGGACCATACGAGCAGTACTTC CASSDPGGPYEQYF NA TRBV6-5 NA TRBJ2-7
TGTGCCAGCAGCTGGCTGGGGGGGTTTTACAATGAGCAGTTCTTC CASSWLGGFYNEQFF NA TRBV5-4 TRBD2 TRBJ2-1
TGTGCCAGCAGCGTAGGGGGGACGAACGAGCAGTACTTC CASSVGGTNEQYF few TRBV9 NA TRBJ2-7
TGTGCCAGCAGTACACCCGGGACAGGGGAAGAGACCCAGTACTTC CASSTPGTGEETQYF NA TRBV2 TRBD1 TRBJ2-5
TGTGCCATCGAGTCTGCGGGCACAGATACGCAGTATTTT CAIESAGTDTQYF once TRBV10-3 NA TRBJ2-3
TGCGCCAGCAGCTTGGAAAGCCCTAACTATGGCTACACCTTC CASSLESPNYGYTF once TRBV5-1 NA TRBJ1-2
TGCGCCAGCAGCTTACCGCCCGCGGATACGCAGTATTTT CASSLPPADTQYF NA TRBV5-1 NA TRBJ2-3
TGTGCCTGGAAGGCGGACGCCAACGTCCTGACTTTC CAWKADANVLTF NA TRBV30 NA TRBJ2-6
TGTGCCAGCGAAATAGGGGGGGGTGCAGATACGCAGTATTTT CASEIGGGADTQYF once TRBV7-9 NA TRBJ2-3
TGCGCCAGCAGCTTCTGGGGCAGGGGAGGAGGCTACACCTTC CASSFWGRGGGYTF NA TRBV5-1 NA TRBJ1-2
TGCGCCAGCAGCTTATGGACAGGGGGTTACAATGAGCAGTTCTTC CASSLWTGGYNEQFF NA TRBV5-1 TRBD1 TRBJ2-1